Listed below are T cell receptor beta chains from one sample, sequenced in a study of blood T cell repertoires in COVID-19. Here immunoSEQ multiplex PCR was the method, and the copy in TCRdb shows in-frame clones only, minus some. This sample has some 210,000 clones, with around 84% found just once. Input material: PBMCs or T cells enriched from blood (not recorded which). Receptors originate from a man younger than 45 with acute COVID-19. CDR3s include the opening cysteine and the closing phenylalanine or tryptophan. Each record gives: V gene, D gene, clone size, J gene, CDR3 DNA, CDR3 protein. A D gene is named only where the DNA matches it firmly. A row's size may be missing; if present it is once, few, many or a size class.

TRBV10-3,NA,few,TRBJ1-4,TGTGCCATTTCGACTAATGAAAAACTGTTTTTT,CAISTNEKLFF
TRBV6-4,NA,NA,TRBJ2-1,TGTGCCAGCAGCCCGGGGGGCCGCGGGGGTGAGCAGTTCTTC,CASSPGGRGGEQFF
TRBV6-5,NA,NA,TRBJ2-5,TGTGCCAGCAGTTCCCGGGGGTACCAAGAGACCCAGTACTTC,CASSSRGYQETQYF
TRBV4-1,NA,NA,TRBJ1-1,TGCGCCAGCAGCCCCAAAAAGGGGCTGAAGGCTTTCTTT,CASSPKKGLKAFF
TRBV9,NA,NA,TRBJ2-3,TGTGCCAGCAGCGTAGAGCAGGGGAGAGATACGCAGTATTTT,CASSVEQGRDTQYF
TRBV30,TRBD2,NA,TRBJ2-3,TGTGCCTGGAGCCCAAATAGCGGGGGAGGAGATACGCAGTATTTT,CAWSPNSGGGDTQYF
TRBV10-2,TRBD2,NA,TRBJ2-5,TGCGCCAGCAGTGGACTAGCGGGGGGGGAGACCCAGTACTTC,CASSGLAGGETQYF
TRBV3-1/TRBV3-2,NA,NA,TRBJ2-4,TGTGCCAGCAGCCAAGATCCGTTTCGCGGCCGCATTCAGTACTTC,CASSQDPFRGRIQYF
TRBV4-1,TRBD1,NA,TRBJ1-1,TGCGCCAGCAGCCAAGGAGACAGGGAGAACACTGAAGCTTTCTTT,CASSQGDRENTEAFF
TRBV4-2,TRBD2,NA,TRBJ2-7,TGTGCCAGCAGCCAAGATCTGACTAGCGGGGGCCACCATAGCGAGCAGTACTTC,CASSQDLTSGGHHSEQYF
TRBV3-1/TRBV3-2,NA,few,TRBJ1-1,TGTGCCAGCAGCCAAGTCATTCAAACGGGGGGAGGAGAGTTT,CASSQVIQTGGGEF
TRBV29-1,TRBD1,NA,TRBJ1-1,TGCAGCGTTGAAGATACAGGGGGCCTCACTGAAGCTTTCTTT,CSVEDTGGLTEAFF
TRBV18,TRBD2,NA,TRBJ2-1,TGTGCCAGCTCACCAACCCTTAGCGGGGTCTCGGTCGATGAGCAGTTCTTC,CASSPTLSGVSVDEQFF
TRBV3-1/TRBV3-2,NA,NA,TRBJ1-4,TGTGCCAGCAGCCAAGTCGGTCAGGGAGGTGAAAAACTGTTTTTT,CASSQVGQGGEKLFF
TRBV5-5,NA,NA,TRBJ1-4,TGTGCCAGCAGCTTGGAGGAGCGCCCTAATGAAAAACTGTTTTTT,CASSLEERPNEKLFF
TRBV28,NA,NA,TRBJ1-5,TGTGCCAGCAGTTCCAACCTCCGGCCAGGCACGTGGGAGCCCCAGCATTTT,CASSSNLRPGTWEPQHF
TRBV7-9,TRBD1,NA,TRBJ1-5,TGTGCCAGCAGCCGGAATCCGACAGGGGCGAGCAATCAGCCCCAGCATTTT,CASSRNPTGASNQPQHF
TRBV11-1,NA,NA,TRBJ2-7,TGTGCCAGCAGCTTATTTAACGAGCAGTACTTC,CASSLFNEQYF
TRBV11-2,TRBD2,many,TRBJ2-7,TGTGCCAGCAGCTTAAGCCTAGCGGGGGTCGAGCAGTACTTC,CASSLSLAGVEQYF
TRBV5-1,TRBD1,NA,TRBJ1-2,TGCGCCAGCCGCGGGGGGACAGGGACAACCATACTCTATGGCTACACCTTC,CASRGGTGTTILYGYTF
TRBV5-4,NA,NA,TRBJ2-3,TGTGCCAGCAGCAGACCGGGGTCGGATACGCAGTATTTT,CASSRPGSDTQYF
TRBV4-2,NA,NA,TRBJ2-7,TGTGCCAGCAGCCCGGAGACAGCAACCTACGAGCAGTACTTC,CASSPETATYEQYF
TRBV23-1,NA,NA,TRBJ2-1,TGCGCCAGCCTGATCAGGGGACGGCTTGGGCAGTTCTTC,CASLIRGRLGQFF
TRBV29-1,TRBD1,few,TRBJ1-1,TGCAGCGTTGAAGGTCGGGGCAGGGGGCAAACTGAAGCTTTCTTT,CSVEGRGRGQTEAFF
TRBV18,NA,once,TRBJ2-2,TGTGCCAGCTCACCCCAAACTGACTACCGGGAGCTGTTTTTT,CASSPQTDYRELFF
TRBV12-3/TRBV12-4,TRBD1,NA,TRBJ2-7,TGTGCCAGCAGTCCGGACAGGGTCGAGCAGTACTTC,CASSPDRVEQYF
TRBV10-1,NA,NA,TRBJ1-1,TGCGCCAGCAGTGAGCCGGGGATGAACACTGAAGCTTTCTTT,CASSEPGMNTEAFF
TRBV6-5,NA,NA,TRBJ1-1,TGTGCCAGCAGTCCTCTCTGGAACACTGAAGCTTTCTTT,CASSPLWNTEAFF